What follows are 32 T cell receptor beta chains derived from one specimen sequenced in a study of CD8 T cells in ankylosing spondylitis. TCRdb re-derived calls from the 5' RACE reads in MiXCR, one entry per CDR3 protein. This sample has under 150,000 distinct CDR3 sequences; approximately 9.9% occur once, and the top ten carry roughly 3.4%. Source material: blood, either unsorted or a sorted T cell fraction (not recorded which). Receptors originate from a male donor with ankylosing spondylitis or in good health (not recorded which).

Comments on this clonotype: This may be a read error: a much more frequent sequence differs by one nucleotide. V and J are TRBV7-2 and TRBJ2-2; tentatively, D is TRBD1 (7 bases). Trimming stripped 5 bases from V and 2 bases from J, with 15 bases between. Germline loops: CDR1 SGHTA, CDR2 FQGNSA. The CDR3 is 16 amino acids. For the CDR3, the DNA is TGTGCCAGCAGCGCCAGGGGGGTACCTAACACCGGGGAGCTGTTTTTT. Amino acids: CASSARGVPNTGELFF.

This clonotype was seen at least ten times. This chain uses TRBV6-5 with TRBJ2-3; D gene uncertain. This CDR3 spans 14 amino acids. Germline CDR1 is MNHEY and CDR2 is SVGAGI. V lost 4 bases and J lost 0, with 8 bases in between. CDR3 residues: CASSSITSTDTQYF. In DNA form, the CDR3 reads TGTGCCAGCAGTTCAATAACTAGCACAGATACGCAGTATTTT.

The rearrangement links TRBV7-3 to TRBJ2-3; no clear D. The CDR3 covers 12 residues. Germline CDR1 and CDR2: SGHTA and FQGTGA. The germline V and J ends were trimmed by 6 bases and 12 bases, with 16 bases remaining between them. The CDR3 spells CASSLDGLLQYF. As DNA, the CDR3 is TGTGCCAGCAGTCTGGACGGCTTGTTACAGTATTTT. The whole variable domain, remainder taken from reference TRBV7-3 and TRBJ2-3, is GAGVSQTPSNKVTEKGKYVELRCDPISGHTALYWYRQSLGQGPEFLIYFQGTGAADDSGLPNDRFFAVRPEGSVSTLKIQRTERGDSAVYLCASSLDGLLQYFGPGTRLTVL.

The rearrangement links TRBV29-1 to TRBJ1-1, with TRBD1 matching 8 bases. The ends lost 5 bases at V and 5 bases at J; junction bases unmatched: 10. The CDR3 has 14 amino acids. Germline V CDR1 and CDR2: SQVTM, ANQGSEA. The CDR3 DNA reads TGCAGCGTTACTAACAGGGGGGTAGAGACTGAAGCTTTCTTT. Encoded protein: CSVTNRGVETEAFF.

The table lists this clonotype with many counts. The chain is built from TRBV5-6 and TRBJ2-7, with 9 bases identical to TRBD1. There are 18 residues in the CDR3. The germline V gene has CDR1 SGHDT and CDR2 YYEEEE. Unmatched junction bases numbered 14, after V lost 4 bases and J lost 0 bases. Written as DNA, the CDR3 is TGTGCCAGCAGCACCGGGACAGGGTCTGGGTGGCTCTCCTACGAGCAGTACTTC. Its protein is CASSTGTGSGWLSYEQYF. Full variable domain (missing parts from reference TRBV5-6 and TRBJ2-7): DAGVTQSPTHLIKTRGQQVTLRCSPKSGHDTVSWYQQALGQGPQFIFQYYEEEERQRGNFPDRFSGHQFPNYSSELNVNALLLGDSALYLCASSTGTGSGWLSYEQYFGPGTRLTVT.

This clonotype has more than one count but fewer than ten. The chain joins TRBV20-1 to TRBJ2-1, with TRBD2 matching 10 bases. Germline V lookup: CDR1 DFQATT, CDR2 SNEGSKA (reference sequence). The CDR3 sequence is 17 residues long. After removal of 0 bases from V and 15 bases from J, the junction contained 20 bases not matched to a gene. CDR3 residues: CSARDQGLAGAGGGMFF. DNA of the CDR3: TGCAGTGCTAGAGATCAGGGTCTAGCGGGAGCAGGTGGGGGTATGTTCTTC.

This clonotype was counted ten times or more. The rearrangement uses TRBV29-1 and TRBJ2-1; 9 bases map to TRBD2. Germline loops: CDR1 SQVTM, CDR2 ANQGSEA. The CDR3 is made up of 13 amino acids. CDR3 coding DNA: TGCACCGTCCGCGGGAGGGCCCTCGATGAGCAGTTCTTC. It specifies CTVRGRALDEQFF.

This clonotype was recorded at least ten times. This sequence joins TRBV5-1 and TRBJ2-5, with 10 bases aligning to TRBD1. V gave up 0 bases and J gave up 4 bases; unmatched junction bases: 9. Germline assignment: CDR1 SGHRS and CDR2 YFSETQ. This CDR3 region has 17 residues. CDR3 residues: CASSLGMTGGPGETQYF. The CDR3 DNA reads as TGCGCCAGCAGCTTGGGGATGACAGGGGGCCCTGGAGAGACCCAGTACTTC.

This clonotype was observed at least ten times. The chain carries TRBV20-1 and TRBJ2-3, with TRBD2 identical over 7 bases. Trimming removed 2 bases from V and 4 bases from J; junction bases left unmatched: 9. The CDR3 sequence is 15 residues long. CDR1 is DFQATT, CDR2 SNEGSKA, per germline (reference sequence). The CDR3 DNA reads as TGCAGTGCTAGACATGGGGCGGGAGAGCCAGATACGCAGTATTTT. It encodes CSARHGAGEPDTQYF.

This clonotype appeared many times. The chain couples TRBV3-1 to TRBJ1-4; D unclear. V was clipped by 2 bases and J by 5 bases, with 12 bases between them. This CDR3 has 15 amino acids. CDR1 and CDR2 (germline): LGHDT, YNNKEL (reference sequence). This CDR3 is CASSQSSRENEKLFF. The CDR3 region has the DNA TGTGCCAGCAGCCAATCTTCACGAGAGAATGAAAAACTGTTTTTT. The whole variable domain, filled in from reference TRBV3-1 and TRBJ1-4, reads DTAVSQTPKYLVTQMGNDKSIKCEQNLGHDTMYWYKQDSKKFLKIMFSYNNKELIINETVPNRFSPKSPDKAHLNLHINSLELGDSAVYFCASSQSSRENEKLFFGSGTQLSVL.

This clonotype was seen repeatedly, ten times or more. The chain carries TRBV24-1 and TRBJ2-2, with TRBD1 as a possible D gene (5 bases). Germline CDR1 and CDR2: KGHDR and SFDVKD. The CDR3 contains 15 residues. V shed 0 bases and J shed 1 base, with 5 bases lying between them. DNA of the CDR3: TGTGCCACCAGTGATTTGAGGGGGAACACCGGGGAGCTGTTTTTT. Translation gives CATSDLRGNTGELFF.

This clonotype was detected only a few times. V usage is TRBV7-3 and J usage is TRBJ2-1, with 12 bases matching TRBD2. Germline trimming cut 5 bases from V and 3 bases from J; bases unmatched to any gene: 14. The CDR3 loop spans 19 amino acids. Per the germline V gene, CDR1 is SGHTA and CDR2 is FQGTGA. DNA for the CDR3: TGTGCCAGCAGCCCCGATCCCCGACTAGCGGGAGCGGGCTACAATGAGCAGTTCTTC. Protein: CASSPDPRLAGAGYNEQFF.

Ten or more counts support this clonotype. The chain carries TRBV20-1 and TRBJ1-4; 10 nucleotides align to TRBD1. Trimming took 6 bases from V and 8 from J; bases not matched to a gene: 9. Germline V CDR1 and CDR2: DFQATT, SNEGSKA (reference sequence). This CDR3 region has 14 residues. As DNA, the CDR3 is TGCAGTGCCAGACCGGGACAGGGGAGAGAAAAACTGTTTTTT. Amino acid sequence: CSARPGQGREKLFF.

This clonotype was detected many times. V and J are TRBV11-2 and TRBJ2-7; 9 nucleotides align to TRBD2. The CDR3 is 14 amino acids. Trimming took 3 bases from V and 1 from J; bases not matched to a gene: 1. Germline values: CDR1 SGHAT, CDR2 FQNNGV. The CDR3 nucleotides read TGTGCCAGCAGCTTTGCGGGAGGGTCCTACGAGCAGTACTTC. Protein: CASSFAGGSYEQYF.

The CDR3 nucleotides are TGTGCCAGCAGCGTTAATCCGGGAGGGGAGACCCAGTACTTC. Protein sequence: CASSVNPGGETQYF. V gene TRBV9 combines with J gene TRBJ2-5; 8 nucleotides agree with TRBD2. The CDR3 runs 14 residues. V lost 2 bases to trimming and J lost 5 bases; unmatched junction nucleotides: 5. CDR1 and CDR2 (germline): SGDLS, YYNGEE.

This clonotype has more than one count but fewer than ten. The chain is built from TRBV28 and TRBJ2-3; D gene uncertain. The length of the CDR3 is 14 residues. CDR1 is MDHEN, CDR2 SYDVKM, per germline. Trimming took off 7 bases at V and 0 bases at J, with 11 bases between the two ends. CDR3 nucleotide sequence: TGTGCCAGCATGGGTGGAATCAGCACAGATACGCAGTATTTT. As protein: CASMGGISTDTQYF. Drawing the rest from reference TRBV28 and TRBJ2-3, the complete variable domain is DVKVTQSSRYLVKRTGEKVFLECVQDMDHENMFWYRQDPGLGLRLIYFSYDVKMKEKGDIPEGYSVSREKKERFSLILESASTNQTSMYLCASMGGISTDTQYFGPGTRLTVL.

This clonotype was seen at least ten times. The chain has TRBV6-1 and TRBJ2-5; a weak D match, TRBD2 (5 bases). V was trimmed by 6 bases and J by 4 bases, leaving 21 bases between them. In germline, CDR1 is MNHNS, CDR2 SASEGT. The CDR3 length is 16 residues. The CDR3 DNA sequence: TGTGCCAGCAGCAAATTCCCCGGACTCACGGGAGAGACCCAGTACTTC. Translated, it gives CASSKFPGLTGETQYF.

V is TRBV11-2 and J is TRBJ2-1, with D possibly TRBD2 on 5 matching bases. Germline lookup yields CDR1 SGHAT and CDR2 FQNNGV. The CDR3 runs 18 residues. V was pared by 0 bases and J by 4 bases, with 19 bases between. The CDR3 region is CASSLDRIREIRYNEQFF. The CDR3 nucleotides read TGTGCCAGCAGCTTAGACAGGATAAGGGAGATTAGATACAATGAGCAGTTCTTC.

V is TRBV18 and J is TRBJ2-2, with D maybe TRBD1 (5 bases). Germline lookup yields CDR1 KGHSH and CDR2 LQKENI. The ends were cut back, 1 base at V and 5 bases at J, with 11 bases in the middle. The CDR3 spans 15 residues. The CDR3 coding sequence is TGTGCCAGCTCACCACAATCTCAGGGTACCGGGGAGCTGTTTTTT. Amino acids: CASSPQSQGTGELFF.

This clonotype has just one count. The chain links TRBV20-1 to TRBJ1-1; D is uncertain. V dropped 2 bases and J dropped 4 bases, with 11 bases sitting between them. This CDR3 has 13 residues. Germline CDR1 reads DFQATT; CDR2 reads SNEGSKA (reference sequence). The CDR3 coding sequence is TGCAGTGCTAGACCGGAGTTGGGCACTGAAGCTTTCTTT. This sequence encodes CSARPELGTEAFF.

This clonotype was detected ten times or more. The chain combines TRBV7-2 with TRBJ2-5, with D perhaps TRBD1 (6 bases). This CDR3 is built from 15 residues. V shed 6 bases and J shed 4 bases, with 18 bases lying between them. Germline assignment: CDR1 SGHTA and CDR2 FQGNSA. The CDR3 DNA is TGTGCCAGCAGAAAAACCCAGGGGTTGGGAGAGACCCAGTACTTC. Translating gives CASRKTQGLGETQYF.

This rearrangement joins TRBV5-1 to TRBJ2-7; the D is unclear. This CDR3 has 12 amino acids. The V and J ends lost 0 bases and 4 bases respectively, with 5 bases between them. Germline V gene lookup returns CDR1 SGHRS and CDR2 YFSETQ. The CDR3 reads CASSLDQYEQYF. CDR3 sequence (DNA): TGCGCCAGCAGCTTGGACCAATACGAGCAGTACTTC.

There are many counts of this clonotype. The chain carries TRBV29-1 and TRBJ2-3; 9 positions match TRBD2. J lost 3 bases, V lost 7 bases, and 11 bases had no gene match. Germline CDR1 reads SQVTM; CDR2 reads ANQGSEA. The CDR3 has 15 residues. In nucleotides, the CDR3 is TGCAGCGGAACCTCAGCGGGAGGTTCGACAGATACGCAGTATTTT. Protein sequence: CSGTSAGGSTDTQYF.

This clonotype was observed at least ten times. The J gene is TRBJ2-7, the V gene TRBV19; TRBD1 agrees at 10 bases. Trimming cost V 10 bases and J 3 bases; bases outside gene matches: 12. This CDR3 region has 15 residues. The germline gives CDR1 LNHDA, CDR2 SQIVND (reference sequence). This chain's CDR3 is CATSPGQGSSYEQYF. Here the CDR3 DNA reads TGTGCCACCTCACCGGGACAGGGGTCGAGCTACGAGCAGTACTTC.

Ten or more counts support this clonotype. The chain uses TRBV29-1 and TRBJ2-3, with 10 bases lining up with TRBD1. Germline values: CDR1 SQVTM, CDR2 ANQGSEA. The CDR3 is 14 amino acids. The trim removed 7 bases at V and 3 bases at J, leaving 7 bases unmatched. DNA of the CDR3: TGCAGCGCAACCGACAGGGGGCGGACAGATACGCAGTATTTT. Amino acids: CSATDRGRTDTQYF.

In DNA, the CDR3 is TGCAGTGCTAGGAAAAACTACGAGCAGTACTTC. Translated, it gives CSARKNYEQYF. The genes are TRBV20-1 and TRBJ2-7; D is undetermined. The CDR3 is 11 residues long. V was shortened by 3 bases and J by 3 bases, with 6 bases between the two germline ends. The germline V gene has CDR1 DFQATT and CDR2 SNEGSKA (reference sequence).

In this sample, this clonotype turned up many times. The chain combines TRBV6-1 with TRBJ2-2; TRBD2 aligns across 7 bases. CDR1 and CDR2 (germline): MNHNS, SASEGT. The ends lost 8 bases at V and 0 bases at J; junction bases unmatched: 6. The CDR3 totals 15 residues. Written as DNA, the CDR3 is TGTGCCAGCGTGGTGGGAGGGACGAACACCGGGGAGCTGTTTTTT. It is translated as CASVVGGTNTGELFF.

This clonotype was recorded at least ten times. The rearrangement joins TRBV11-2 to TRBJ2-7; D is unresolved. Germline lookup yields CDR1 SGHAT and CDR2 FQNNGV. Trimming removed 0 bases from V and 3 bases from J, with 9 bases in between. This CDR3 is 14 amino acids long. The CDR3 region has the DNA TGTGCCAGCAGCTTAGAGGGCTACCTCTACGAGCAGTACTTC. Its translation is CASSLEGYLYEQYF.

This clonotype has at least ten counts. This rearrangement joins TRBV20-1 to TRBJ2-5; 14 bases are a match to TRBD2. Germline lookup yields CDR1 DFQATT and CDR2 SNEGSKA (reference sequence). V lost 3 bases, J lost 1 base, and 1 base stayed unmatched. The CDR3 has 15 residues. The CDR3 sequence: CSARGLAGAQETQYF. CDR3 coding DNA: TGCAGTGCTAGGGGACTAGCGGGAGCCCAAGAGACCCAGTACTTC.

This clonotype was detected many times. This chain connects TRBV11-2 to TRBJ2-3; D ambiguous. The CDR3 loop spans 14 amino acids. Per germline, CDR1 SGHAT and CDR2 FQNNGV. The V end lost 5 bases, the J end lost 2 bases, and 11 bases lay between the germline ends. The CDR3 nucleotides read TGTGCCAGCAGCCGACACCAGGACACAGATACGCAGTATTTT. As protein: CASSRHQDTDTQYF.

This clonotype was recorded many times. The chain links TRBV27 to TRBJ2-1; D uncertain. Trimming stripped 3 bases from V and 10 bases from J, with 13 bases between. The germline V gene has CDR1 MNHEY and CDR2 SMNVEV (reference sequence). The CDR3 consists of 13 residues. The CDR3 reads CASSFLSVGEQFF. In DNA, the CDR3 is TGTGCCAGCAGTTTTTTGAGCGTGGGGGAGCAGTTCTTC.

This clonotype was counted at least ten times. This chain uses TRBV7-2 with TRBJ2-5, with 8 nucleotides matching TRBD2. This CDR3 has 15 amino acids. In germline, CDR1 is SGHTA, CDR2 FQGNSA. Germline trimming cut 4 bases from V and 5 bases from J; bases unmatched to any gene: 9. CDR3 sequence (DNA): TGTGCCAGCAGCTCGGGCGGGAGGCCATGGGAGACCCAGTACTTC. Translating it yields CASSSGGRPWETQYF.